The 19 T cell receptor beta chains below were found in one sample sequenced in a study of response to subunit inactivated influenza vaccine. TCRdb re-called the RT-PCR reads through MiXCR, storing one row per CDR3 protein. The table has 650,000 to 850,000 distinct CDR3 sequences, more than 11% seen once. Sequencing used PBMCs from blood, obtained 14 to 15 days before vaccination. These TCRs come from a man in his fifties who received an inactivated influenza vaccine.

The chain is built from TRBV30 and TRBJ2-1; 11 bases map to TRBD2. Trimming took 0 bases from V and 5 from J; bases not matched to a gene: 3. The CDR3 is 15 amino acids. Germline-derived CDR1 and CDR2 are GTSNPN and SVGIG (reference sequence). Written as DNA, the CDR3 is TGTGCCTGGAGTGTAGGACTAGCGGGTAACAATGAGCAGTTCTTC. The encoded protein is CAWSVGLAGNNEQFF.

The rearrangement links TRBV9 to TRBJ1-1; unclear D gene. The CDR3 length is 14 residues. Trimming shortened V by 4 bases and J by 8 bases, and 18 bases separated the two germline ends. Germline V gene data show CDR1 as SGDLS and CDR2 as YYNGEE. Here the CDR3 DNA reads TGTGCCAGCAGCCCGACCGAACCGGGAGCAGAAGCTTTCTTT. This translates into CASSPTEPGAEAFF. The full variable domain, rest sourced from reference TRBV9 and TRBJ1-1, is DSGVTQTPKHLITATGQRVTLRCSPRSGDLSVYWYQQSLDQGLQFLIQYYNGEERAKGNILERFSAQQFPDLHSELNLSSLELGDSALYFCASSPTEPGAEAFFGQGTRLTVV.

The rearrangement uses TRBV7-2 and TRBJ2-3, with 7 bases matching TRBD2. The CDR3 runs 15 residues. Germline assignment: CDR1 SGHTA and CDR2 FQGNSA. Losses at the gene ends were 0 bases for V and 6 bases for J; bases not matched to a gene: 6. This chain's CDR3 is CASSLAWAGEDTQYF. Written as DNA, the CDR3 is TGTGCCAGCAGCTTAGCGTGGGCGGGAGAGGATACGCAGTATTTT.

This clonotype occurred a few times. One end of the junction fails to match germline, which may point to a read error. CDR3 protein: CASSHEGSHNEQFF. CDR3 DNA: TGCGCCAGCAGCCATGAGGGCTCCCACAATGAGCAGTTCTTC. The chain links TRBV5-1 to TRBJ2-1, with D possibly matching TRBD2 (5 bases). This CDR3 has 14 amino acids. Germline loops: CDR1 SGHRS, CDR2 YFSETQ. Based on the CDR3 plus reference TRBV5-1 and TRBJ2-1, the full variable domain is KAGVTQTPRYLIKTRGQQVTLSCSPISGHRSVSWYQQTPGQGLQFLFEYFSETQRNKGNFPGRFSGRQFSNSRSEMNVSTLELGDSALYLCASSHEGSHNEQFFGPGTRLTVL.

This clonotype was observed a handful of times. The chain uses TRBV27 and TRBJ2-7, with D unclear. Germline lookup yields CDR1 MNHEY and CDR2 SMNVEV (reference sequence). The CDR3 extends over 14 amino acids. Trimming cost V 5 bases and J 0 bases, with 11 bases left between them. CDR3 coding DNA: TGTGCCAGCAGTCCCTCGATAAACTCCTACGAGCAGTACTTC. This sequence encodes CASSPSINSYEQYF.

This clonotype was seen a handful of times. The chain combines TRBV29-1 with TRBJ1-1; maybe TRBD1 (5 bases). CDR1 is SQVTM, CDR2 ANQGSEA, per germline. CDR3 size: 13 residues. The ends were cut back, 7 bases at V and 4 bases at J, with 16 bases in the middle. For the CDR3, the DNA is TGCAGCGGAGCGACCAGGGTGAGCACTGAAGCTTTCTTT. Encoded protein: CSGATRVSTEAFF. Filled out from reference TRBV29-1 and TRBJ1-1, the complete variable domain reads SAVISQKPSRDICQRGTSLTIQCQVDSQVTMMFWYRQQPGQSLTLIATANQGSEATYESGFVIDKFPISRPNLTFSTLTVSNMSPEDSSIYLCSGATRVSTEAFFGQGTRLTVV.

The chain joins TRBV15 to TRBJ2-1; 7 bases are shared with TRBD2. Trimming cost V 0 bases and J 10 bases; bases outside gene matches: 3. Germline V gene data show CDR1 as LNHNV and CDR2 as YYDKDF (reference sequence). The CDR3 has 13 residues. CDR3 nucleotide sequence: TGTGCCACCAGCAGAGACCCGGGACTAGAGCAGTTCTTC. This gives the protein CATSRDPGLEQFF.

The rearrangement links TRBV9 to TRBJ2-4, with TRBD1 matching over 7 bases. With 0 bases clipped from V and 9 bases from J, the junction kept 6 bases outside the gene matches. CDR1 is SGDLS, CDR2 YYNGEE, per germline. This CDR3 region has 14 residues. The CDR3: CASSVEGAGGIQYF. In DNA form, the CDR3 reads TGTGCCAGCAGCGTAGAGGGGGCTGGGGGCATTCAGTACTTC.

The chain carries TRBV7-2 and TRBJ2-1; a possible D gene is TRBD1 (6 bases). CDR3 length: 15 amino acids. Germline lookup yields CDR1 SGHTA and CDR2 FQGNSA. V was clipped by 1 base and J by 6 bases, with 13 bases between them. The CDR3 bases are TGTGCCAGCAGCTTAGATAGACAGGCGGGCAATGAGCAGTTCTTC. Translated, it gives CASSLDRQAGNEQFF.

The rearrangement uses TRBV4-1 and TRBJ2-7, with D unclear. CDR1 is MGHRA, CDR2 YSYEKL, per germline. The CDR3 covers 14 residues. Trimming cost V 4 bases and J 1 base, with 11 bases left between them. CDR3 protein: CASSLSLVSYEQYF. For the CDR3, the DNA is TGCGCCAGCAGCCTCTCACTGGTTTCCTACGAGCAGTACTTC.

There are a few counts of this clonotype. V is TRBV19 and J is TRBJ2-2; unclear D gene. V was shortened by 6 bases and J by 7 bases, with 12 bases between the two germline ends. Looked up from germline, CDR1 is LNHDA and CDR2 is SQIVND (reference sequence). This CDR3 has 13 residues. Here the CDR3 reads CASSAAGDGELFF. In DNA form, the CDR3 reads TGTGCCAGTAGCGCCGCTGGGGACGGGGAGCTGTTTTTT.

In this sample, this clonotype turned up many times. The gene calls are TRBV12-3 or TRBV12-4 and TRBJ2-2; TRBD2 matches 9 bases. This CDR3 has 16 amino acids. The V and J ends lost 4 bases and 4 bases, in that order; junction bases with no gene match: 7. The CDR3 nucleotides read TGTGCCAGCAGTTCCCCAGGACTAGCGCTCACCGGGGAGCTGTTTTTT. This encodes CASSSPGLALTGELFF.

This clonotype came up a few times. V is TRBV12-3 or TRBV12-4 and J is TRBJ2-2, with D uncertain. The germline V and J ends were trimmed by 0 bases and 4 bases, with 9 bases remaining between them. The CDR3 has 15 amino acids. CDR3 amino acids: CASSLAPRGTGELFF. The CDR3 DNA follows: TGTGCCAGCAGTTTAGCCCCTCGCGGCACCGGGGAGCTGTTTTTT.

This clonotype appeared a few times. The chain is built from TRBV6-2 or TRBV6-3 and TRBJ2-1; no firm D call. CDR1 is MNHEY, CDR2 SVGEGT, per germline. Between the trimmed V and J ends, which lost 5 bases and 10 bases, there was a span of 15 bases. This CDR3 contains 13 residues. CDR3 in amino acids: CASSPYPAREQFF. For the CDR3, the DNA is TGTGCCAGCAGTCCCTATCCTGCGCGGGAGCAGTTCTTC.

This chain uses TRBV30 with TRBJ1-1; D is unresolved. Trimming shortened V by 0 bases and J by 5 bases, and 10 bases separated the two germline ends. Germline V gene data show CDR1 as GTSNPN and CDR2 as SVGIG (reference sequence). CDR3 length: 13 residues. This CDR3 reads CAWSVSRVTEAFF. In DNA form, the CDR3 reads TGTGCCTGGAGTGTATCAAGGGTGACTGAAGCTTTCTTT.

The DNA for the CDR3 is TGCGCCAGCAGCCAAGAGGGTGGGTCCACCGGGGAGCTGTTTTTT. Amino acids: CASSQEGGSTGELFF. The chain is built from TRBV4-3 and TRBJ2-2; D call uncertain. The germline CDR1 and CDR2 sequences are LGHNA and YSLEER. The CDR3 extends over 15 amino acids. V lost 0 bases and J lost 4, with 9 bases in between.

The CDR3 loop reads CASSLVGQGTSPLHF. The CDR3 DNA sequence: TGTGCCAGCAGCTTAGTGGGACAGGGTACTTCACCCCTCCACTTT. The rearrangement links TRBV7-2 to TRBJ1-6; 9 nucleotides line up with TRBD1. Germline V gene sequence: CDR1 SGHTA, CDR2 FQGNSA. V lost 1 base to trimming and J lost 9 bases; unmatched junction nucleotides: 4. CDR3 length: 15 amino acids.

The table lists this clonotype with many counts. This sequence joins TRBV4-2 and TRBJ2-7; 9 bases agree with TRBD2. Germline CDR1 LGHNA, CDR2 YNFKEQ. The CDR3 covers 15 residues. J lost 5 bases, V lost 4 bases, and 9 bases had no gene match. CDR3 protein: CASSPEAGGRDEQYF. The CDR3 DNA reads as TGTGCCAGCAGCCCGGAGGCGGGAGGGAGGGACGAGCAGTACTTC.

This clonotype occurred a few times. The V gene is TRBV5-1, the J gene TRBJ2-3, with D possibly matching TRBD2 (5 bases). This CDR3 is built from 13 residues. CDR1 and CDR2 from the germline V gene are SGHRS and YFSETQ. Deletions cut 3 bases from V and 2 bases from J, with 7 bases between. As DNA, the CDR3 is TGCGCCAGCAGCTCCGGGGTCACAGATACGCAGTATTTT. Translation: CASSSGVTDTQYF.